Each of the 25 T cell receptor beta chains below was sequenced from the same sample in a study of blood T cell repertoires in COVID-19. The protocol was immunoSEQ multiplex PCR, while the TCRdb copy is restricted to in-frame clones and leaves out a portion. The table records about 240,000 clones, 60% to 75% of them present only once. The sequencing input was peripheral blood. Source of these receptors: a woman aged 80 or older with acute or convalescent COVID-19.

This rearrangement joins TRBV18 to TRBJ2-5, with 9 bases fitting TRBD1. Germline CDR1 reads KGHSH; CDR2 reads LQKENI. With V trimmed by 3 bases and J by 2 bases, 10 bases remained unmatched. This CDR3 is built from 17 residues. The CDR3 nucleotides read TGTGCCAGCTCACCCGCGGGACAGGGCTTTTCGCAAGAGACCCAGTACTTC. It is translated as CASSPAGQGFSQETQYF.

This chain uses TRBV6-6 with TRBJ2-3, with TRBD2 matching 9 bases. There are 16 residues in the CDR3. From germline, CDR1 is MNHNY and CDR2 SVGAGI (reference sequence). V gave up 0 bases and J gave up 9 bases; unmatched junction bases: 10. The CDR3 region is CASSYSVAGEGGTQYF. CDR3 DNA sequence: TGTGCCAGCAGTTACTCGGTAGCGGGAGAAGGGGGAACGCAGTATTTT.

The chain employs TRBV20-1 and TRBJ2-1, with D uncertain. Deletions cut 6 bases from V and 7 bases from J, with 10 bases between. Germline V gives CDR1 DFQATT, CDR2 SNEGSKA (reference sequence). This CDR3 has 11 residues. The CDR3 reads CSALTLNEQFF. In DNA, the CDR3 is TGCAGTGCCCTCACTCTTAATGAGCAGTTCTTC.

This chain links TRBV3-1 (or the pseudogene TRBV3-2) with TRBJ2-7; D perhaps matches TRBD1 (6 bases). The V end was cut by 1 base, the J end by 8 bases, with 9 bases between. Germline V gene data show CDR1 as LGHDT and CDR2 as YNNKEL (reference sequence). This CDR3 is built from 12 residues. CDR3 sequence: CASSQGTVQQYF. CDR3 bases: TGTGCCAGCAGCCAAGGGACAGTCCAGCAGTACTTC.

This chain connects TRBV19 to TRBJ2-7; 11 bases agree with TRBD1. In germline, CDR1 is LNHDA, CDR2 SQIVND (reference sequence). J gave up 1 base and V 5 bases, and 7 bases lay outside the gene matches. This CDR3 has 16 amino acids. In DNA, the CDR3 is TGTGCCAGTAGTGGACAGGGGGCGTTGGGGTCCTACGAGCAGTACTTC. Translated: CASSGQGALGSYEQYF.

The V call is TRBV28, the J call TRBJ2-7; possibly TRBD1 for D (6 bases). Per the germline V gene, CDR1 is MDHEN and CDR2 is SYDVKM. The CDR3 is made up of 15 amino acids. With 6 bases removed from V and 2 bases from J, the gap between germline ends came to 17 bases. The CDR3 DNA reads as TGTGCCAGCAGGGAATGGGGCAGGGGTGCCTACGAGCAGTACTTC. It translates to CASREWGRGAYEQYF.

The chain joins TRBV5-4 to TRBJ1-1, with a weak D call TRBD1 (6 bases). CDR3 length equals 14 residues. Trimming took 1 base from V and 1 from J, leaving 8 bases between them. Per the germline V gene, CDR1 is SGHNT and CDR2 is YYREEE (reference sequence). CDR3 DNA: TGTGCCAGCAGCTTGCAGGGACAGAACACTGAAGCTTTCTTT. Protein product: CASSLQGQNTEAFF.

The genes are TRBV4-1 and TRBJ2-4, with 13 bases aligning to TRBD2. Germline V gene lookup returns CDR1 MGHRA and CDR2 YSYEKL. CDR3 length: 18 amino acids. The V gene end was trimmed by 4 bases and the J gene end by 0 bases; junction bases not matched to a gene: 6. Here the CDR3 reads CASSPTSGGPLAKNIQYF. The DNA for the CDR3 is TGCGCCAGCAGCCCGACTAGCGGGGGGCCCCTAGCCAAAAACATTCAGTACTTC.

This clone was observed many times. The V call is TRBV15, the J call TRBJ2-5; TRBD1 might be the D (5 bases). CDR1 LNHNV and CDR2 YYDKDF come from the germline V gene (reference sequence). CDR3 length: 15 amino acids. V gave up 3 bases and J gave up 1 base, with 12 bases separating them. The chain's CDR3 is CATSRALTGQETQYF. The CDR3 DNA is TGTGCCACCAGCAGGGCCCTAACAGGCCAAGAGACCCAGTACTTC.

This clone has a single count. The chain couples TRBV6-4 to TRBJ1-3; no reliable D call. Germline lookup yields CDR1 MRHNA and CDR2 SNTAGT. This CDR3 spans 14 amino acids. V dropped 5 bases and J dropped 0 bases, with 8 bases sitting between them. The CDR3 region is CASSSRDSGNTIYF. The CDR3 DNA follows: TGTGCCAGCAGTAGTCGGGACTCTGGAAACACCATATATTTT.

The chain couples TRBV2 to TRBJ2-3; TRBD2 aligns across 8 bases. This CDR3 contains 16 residues. The V gene's germline CDR1 is SNHLY and CDR2 FYNNEI. The junction had 5 bases not matched to a gene; V was cut back by 1 base and J by 2 bases. Written as DNA, the CDR3 is TGTGCCAGCAGTGAAGTTCTAGCGGGCCTCACAGATACGCAGTATTTT. Translated: CASSEVLAGLTDTQYF.

CDR3 DNA sequence: TGTGCCAGCAAGGAGGGAGGGACGAACACCGGGGAGCTGTTTTTT. It specifies CASKEGGTNTGELFF. This chain connects TRBV6-6 to TRBJ2-2; 7 bases map to TRBD2. CDR1 and CDR2 (germline): MNHNY, SVGAGI (reference sequence). After removal of 7 bases from V and 0 bases from J, the junction contained 5 bases not matched to a gene. This CDR3 region has 15 residues.

This clone was recorded a few times. The chain uses TRBV18 and TRBJ2-1; 8 bases agree with TRBD1. The J segment lost 7 bases and the V segment lost 6 bases, leaving 14 bases of the junction unmatched. The V gene's germline CDR1 is KGHSH and CDR2 LQKENI. CDR3 length: 16 amino acids. The CDR3 nucleotides read TGTGCCAGCTCCCCTTGGACAGGGAATGGTTTGAATGAGCAGTTCTTC. Residues: CASSPWTGNGLNEQFF. The whole variable domain, filled in from reference TRBV18 and TRBJ2-1, reads NAGVMQNPRHLVRRRGQEARLRCSPMKGHSHVYWYRQLPEEGLKFMVYLQKENIIDESGMPKERFSAEFPKEGPSILRIQQVVRGDSAAYFCASSPWTGNGLNEQFFGPGTRLTVL.

The chain links TRBV19 to TRBJ2-1, with 8 nucleotides matching TRBD1. CDR1 is LNHDA and CDR2 is SQIVND in the germline V gene (reference sequence). The CDR3 extends over 14 amino acids. V lost 1 base, J lost 9 bases, and 5 bases stayed unmatched. For the CDR3, the DNA is TGTGCCAGTAGTATAGGGACAGGGACGGGTGAGCAGTTCTTC. Translated, it gives CASSIGTGTGEQFF.

This CDR3 reads CASSLVLSGGGANTGELFF. The CDR3 coding sequence is TGTGCCAGCAGCTTAGTTTTATCTGGCGGGGGGGCGAACACCGGGGAGCTGTTTTTT. This chain links TRBV7-2 with TRBJ2-2, with 9 bases aligning to TRBD2. The CDR3 extends over 19 amino acids. The germline CDR1 and CDR2 sequences are SGHTA and FQGNSA. J lost 0 bases, V lost 1 base, and 9 bases had no gene match.

The gene calls are TRBV19 and TRBJ1-2; 9 nucleotides match TRBD1. After removal of 4 bases from V and 0 bases from J, the junction contained 3 bases not matched to a gene. The CDR3 has 15 residues. Germline CDR1 is LNHDA and CDR2 is SQIVND (reference sequence). The CDR3 here is CASSRTGEANYGYTF. Written as DNA, the CDR3 is TGTGCCAGTAGTAGGACAGGGGAGGCTAACTATGGCTACACCTTC.

The chain uses TRBV29-1 and TRBJ2-5; 12 bases align to TRBD2. The length of the CDR3 is 17 residues. Germline V CDR1 and CDR2: SQVTM, ANQGSEA. V trimming: 1 base; J trimming: 5 bases; junction bases outside the gene matches: 11. The CDR3, as DNA: TGCAGCGTTGAAGGTGGGCTAGCGGGGGGGCGCTGGGAGACCCAGTACTTC. The encoded protein is CSVEGGLAGGRWETQYF.

The chain is built from TRBV5-6 and TRBJ2-7; D is uncertain. The V and J ends lost 0 bases and 6 bases respectively, with 4 bases between them. The germline V gene encodes CDR1 SGHDT and CDR2 YYEEEE. The CDR3 runs to 11 residues. In DNA, the CDR3 is TGTGCCAGCAGCTTGGCCAGCGAGCAGTACTTC. Protein product: CASSLASEQYF.

The chain links TRBV6-2 or TRBV6-3 to TRBJ1-5; D is perhaps TRBD1 (6 bases). This CDR3 spans 15 amino acids. From germline, CDR1 is MNHEY and CDR2 SVGEGT. V lost 4 bases to trimming and J lost 4 bases, with 14 bases between them. CDR3 bases: TGTGCCAGCAGTTGGGCCCAGGGGAGAAATCAGCCCCAGCATTTT. This sequence encodes CASSWAQGRNQPQHF.

The gene calls are TRBV27 and TRBJ2-7, with TRBD2 matching 9 bases. The CDR3 length is 14 residues. Germline assignment: CDR1 MNHEY and CDR2 SMNVEV (reference sequence). V shed 3 bases, J shed 4 bases, and the junction held 4 bases outside the gene matches. The CDR3 nucleotides are TGTGCCAGCAGTTTGGTAGCGGGAGTGTACGAGCAGTACTTC. Residues: CASSLVAGVYEQYF.

This clone was observed a single time. CDR3 sequence reads: CASSDDRGKPQHF. Here the CDR3 DNA reads TGTGCCAGCAGCGACGACAGGGGAAAGCCCCAGCATTTT. V usage is TRBV7-9 and J usage is TRBJ1-5; TRBD1 agrees at 8 bases. The germline V gene encodes CDR1 SEHNR and CDR2 FQNEAQ (reference sequence). CDR3 length equals 13 residues. The ends lost 5 bases at V and 8 bases at J; junction bases unmatched: 5.

The chain recombines TRBV5-1 with TRBJ2-5; 13 bases are a match to TRBD2. Germline V lookup: CDR1 SGHRS, CDR2 YFSETQ. The CDR3 length is 16 residues. The ends lost 0 bases at V and 5 bases at J; junction bases unmatched: 4. The CDR3 DNA reads as TGCGCCAGCAGCTTGGTTGGACTAGCGGGGGCTGAGACCCAGTACTTC. The encoded protein is CASSLVGLAGAETQYF. Full variable domain (remainder filled in from reference TRBV5-1 and TRBJ2-5): KAGVTQTPRYLIKTRGQQVTLSCSPISGHRSVSWYQQTPGQGLQFLFEYFSETQRNKGNFPGRFSGRQFSNSRSEMNVSTLELGDSALYLCASSLVGLAGAETQYFGPGTRLLVL.

This clone was detected only once. The genes are TRBV12-3 or TRBV12-4 and TRBJ1-4, with D perhaps TRBD1 (6 bases). The CDR3 runs to 12 residues. V was clipped by 5 bases and J by 8 bases, with 9 bases between them. DNA of the CDR3: TGTGCCAGCAGTAGGGGGTTGGAAAAACTGTTTTTT. Translating it yields CASSRGLEKLFF.

This chain joins TRBV6-1 and TRBJ1-1, with a weak D call TRBD1 (5 bases). Germline V lookup: CDR1 MNHNS, CDR2 SASEGT. CDR3 length: 14 amino acids. Trimming removed 3 bases from V and 2 bases from J, with 10 bases in between. The DNA of the CDR3 is TGTGCCAGCAGTGACAGGGAGGCAAACACTGAAGCTTTCTTT. Encoded protein: CASSDREANTEAFF.

The chain has TRBV12-3 or TRBV12-4 and TRBJ2-3; D perhaps matches TRBD2 (5 bases). This CDR3 spans 13 amino acids. The germline V and J ends were trimmed by 3 bases and 2 bases, with 6 bases remaining between them. CDR3 loop: CASSLDFTDTQYF. The DNA of the CDR3 is TGTGCCAGCAGTTTGGACTTCACAGATACGCAGTATTTT.